This T cell receptor beta chain stems from a study of beta chain features in type 1 diabetes. As for this clone: Its antigen is as yet unknown.

Study-wide results and limits: There were fewer insertions and more deletions at the VDJ junctions of type 1 diabetes patients. Unsettled here was the matter of whether HLA type influences TCRB rearrangement. There was a moderate but significant shortening of TCRB CDR3s in all four CD4+ subsets of Type 1 diabetes patients. Relative to healthy donors, patients appeared to have naive, central memory and Treg TCRB repertoires that were more similar.

Reverse transcription of all isolated RNA meant that expressed TCRB transcripts were sequenced. Generated by immunoSEQ multiplex PCR, the TCRdb table keeps only in-frame clones and is missing some. Counted here are 620,000 or so clones, 15% to 17% occurring once; the ten biggest clones make up about 0.097%. The TCR comes from a man younger than 30 in good health. Specimen: naive CD4+ T cells from blood.

The CDR3 nucleotides read TGTGCCAGCAGTGTAGACAGAGGTAATCAGCCCCAGCATTTT. Translating gives CASSVDRGNQPQHF. J is TRBJ1-5 and V is TRBV27, with D possibly matching TRBD1 (5 bases). Germline CDR1 is MNHEY and CDR2 is SMNVEV (reference sequence). The CDR3 totals 14 residues. The V and J ends lost 5 bases and 4 bases respectively, with 12 bases between them.